A selection of T cell receptor beta chains follows, all from one sample in a study of human T cells and chemical hapten exposure. TCRdb passed the RACE reads through MiXCR, listing each CDR3 protein once. The data show some 60,000 distinct CDR3 sequences, approximately 13% seen once. Sequenced material: whole blood, taken in connection with sensitization to the hapten diphenylcyclopropenone (DPC). These receptors were taken from a man younger than 45 with alopecia areata. Some clones in this sample may be carry-over from other donors' samples. Each CDR3 is given without its conserved first and last residue.

v_gene	len	j_gene	CDR3aa
TRBV5-1	13	TRBJ2-7	ASSLFGQGVHEQY
TRBV28	9	TRBJ2-7	GVTGAYEQY
TRBV14	11	TRBJ1-1	ASSQAQGSKAF
TRBV10-3	15	TRBJ1-3	AISSPDRTATGNTIY
TRBV2	12	TRBJ2-1	ASRDTSSWDEQF
TRBV29-1	11	TRBJ1-2	SAGEQNYYGYT
TRBV5-1	16	TRBJ1-3	ASSLRGGDRTTGNTIY
TRBV15	14	TRBJ1-1	ATSRDLKTVNTEAF
TRBV12-5	14	TRBJ1-1	ASGLVLQGGNTEAF
TRBV7-2	13	TRBJ1-4	ASSLAGSLGEKLF
TRBV15	12	TRBJ2-7	ASANGGLSLEQY
TRBV27	14	TRBJ2-4	ASSSAEGTTKNIQY
TRBV3-1	11	TRBJ1-4	ASKDRRGEKLF
TRBV7-9	15	TRBJ2-2	ASSSGLSGVYTGELF
TRBV5-5	11	TRBJ1-4	ASSLGVNEKLF
TRBV28	11	TRBJ2-7	ASRSTGGYEQY
TRBV6-5	12	TRBJ2-7	ASSYSDRGYEQY
TRBV20-1	11	TRBJ2-7	SAVGSRPYEQY
TRBV4-3	14	TRBJ1-1	ASSQDSEGRNTEAF
TRBV6-2/TRBV6-3	12	TRBJ2-7	ASSPGSESREQY
TRBV6-6	14	TRBJ2-7	ASSPPRGQGSHEQY
TRBV29-1	11	TRBJ1-1	SVRARENTEAF
TRBV2	11	TRBJ2-3	APSAQGQENQY
TRBV6-5	15	TRBJ1-4	ASSYSRLGGRNEKLF
TRBV4-2	18	TRBJ2-5	ASSQDPPFLRDYLQETQY
TRBV28	13	TRBJ1-2	ASSLEVAGSYGYT
TRBV9	13	TRBJ2-1	ASSVSGDSYNEQF
TRBV28	10	TRBJ1-1	ASSPRYTEAF
TRBV5-1	11	TRBJ1-5	ASSLAENQPQH
TRBV28	10	TRBJ1-1	TSREIGTEAF
TRBV7-3	15	TRBJ2-6	ASSPETGGSGANVLT
TRBV4-3	15	TRBJ2-3	ASSQERGGLGTDTQY
TRBV5-8	13	TRBJ1-3	SSSLGRFSGNTIY
TRBV9	14	TRBJ2-2	ASSVIAGGHTGELF
TRBV27	13	TRBJ2-7	ASSLSVPVKDEQY
TRBV7-2	13	TRBJ1-5	ASSSGQGLNQPQH
TRBV5-4	13	TRBJ2-7	ASSLMSVGSYEQY
TRBV7-9	15	TRBJ2-1	ASSLSTLGQDHNEQF
TRBV12-3/TRBV12-4	16	TRBJ1-1	ASAPPRGLRLMNTEAF
TRBV7-9	14	TRBJ1-3	ASSLYGTVSGNTIY
TRBV6-6	12	TRBJ1-3	ASSRQGAGNTIY
TRBV6-5	12	TRBJ2-5	ASSYSEGSETQY
TRBV27	13	TRBJ2-2	ASTLTRARTGELF
TRBV5-1	11	TRBJ2-5	ASSFAGEETQY
TRBV5-1	14	TRBJ2-7	ASSLASQGLSGEQY
TRBV6-5	14	TRBJ2-3	ASSYSTSTSTDTQY
TRBV30	12	TRBJ1-5	AWGGVQSNQPQH
TRBV29-1	11	TRBJ2-7	SVDSGRRNEQY
TRBV6-2/TRBV6-3	11	TRBJ1-1	VSSRLENTEAF
TRBV24-1	10	TRBJ2-1	VTSDLPGEQF
TRBV5-6	15	TRBJ2-4	ASSLALGQGDKNIQY